These 31 T cell receptor beta chains were all obtained from the same sample, sequenced in a study of blood T cell repertoires in COVID-19. Assay: immunoSEQ multiplex PCR; the TCRdb copy retains only in-frame clones and omits some. The sample yields under 200,000 clones, around 80% seen once. The sequencing sample was made of peripheral blood. These receptors came from a man between 60 and 70 years old with acute or convalescent COVID-19.

This rearrangement joins TRBV7-9 to TRBJ1-4; possibly TRBD1 for D (6 bases). Deletions cut 3 bases from V and 7 bases from J, with 12 bases between. The CDR3 is 14 amino acids. CDR1 SEHNR and CDR2 FQNEAQ come from the germline V gene (reference sequence). CDR3 in amino acids: CASSFSGDFEKLFF. Here the CDR3 DNA reads TGTGCCAGCAGCTTTTCAGGGGATTTTGAAAAACTGTTTTTT.

The chain combines TRBV10-3 with TRBJ1-1; the D gene is possibly TRBD1 (5 bases). Trimming stripped 2 bases from V and 1 base from J, with 8 bases between. CDR3 size: 14 residues. Germline assignment: CDR1 ENHRY and CDR2 SYGVKD. CDR3 amino acids: CAISERQGNTEAFF. Written as DNA, the CDR3 is TGTGCCATCAGTGAGAGGCAGGGGAACACTGAAGCTTTCTTT.

The V and J genes are TRBV4-3 and TRBJ1-4, with 9 bases fitting TRBD1. This CDR3 has 15 residues. V was pared by 0 bases and J by 11 bases, with 7 bases of the junction left unmatched. CDR1 is LGHNA, CDR2 YSLEER, per germline. The DNA for the CDR3 is TGCGCCAGCAGCCAAGATACGGGACAGGGTGTCAAACTGTTTTTT. Its protein is CASSQDTGQGVKLFF.

A note on this clone: The sample holds other DNA sequences that translate to the same CDR3. CDR3 amino acids: CATSLGAYGYTF. CDR3 bases: TGTGCCACCAGTCTAGGCGCCTATGGCTACACCTTC. This chain joins TRBV24-1 and TRBJ1-2; D is uncertain. CDR1 is KGHDR and CDR2 is SFDVKD in the germline V gene. Trimming took 6 bases from V and 4 from J, leaving 8 bases between them. CDR3 size: 12 residues.

The chain carries TRBV30 and TRBJ2-7; weak D call: TRBD2 (5 bases). Germline CDR1 reads GTSNPN; CDR2 reads SVGIG (reference sequence). Between the trimmed V and J ends, which lost 5 bases and 7 bases, there was a span of 15 bases. The CDR3 consists of 12 residues. CDR3 protein: CAWAWVGGEQYF. DNA for the CDR3: TGTGCCTGGGCATGGGTAGGCGGGGAGCAGTACTTC.

V and J are TRBV4-3 and TRBJ1-4; 9 bases match TRBD1. The CDR3 runs to 15 residues. Germline CDR1 LGHNA, CDR2 YSLEER. Trimming took 4 bases from V and 8 from J; bases not matched to a gene: 8. CDR3 in DNA: TGCGCCAGCAGCCCGGGACAGGGTAAAGGAGAAAAACTGTTTTTT. Protein product: CASSPGQGKGEKLFF.

The gene calls are TRBV2 and TRBJ2-1; no definite D call. Germline V gene lookup returns CDR1 SNHLY and CDR2 FYNNEI. The germline V and J ends were trimmed by 6 bases and 4 bases, with 4 bases remaining between them. CDR3 size: 11 residues. The CDR3 region has the DNA TGTGCCAGCAGCGAGTACAATGAGCAGTTCTTC. As protein: CASSEYNEQFF.

The chain carries TRBV3-1 (or the pseudogene TRBV3-2) and TRBJ2-5; a weak D match, TRBD2 (6 bases). CDR3 length equals 15 residues. Trimming left V 0 bases short and J 5 bases short, with 13 bases between. Germline CDR1 reads LGHDT; CDR2 reads YNNKEL (reference sequence). CDR3 amino acids: CASSQDGEVGETQYF. CDR3 nucleotide sequence: TGTGCCAGCAGCCAAGATGGGGAGGTGGGGGAGACCCAGTACTTC.

The chain is built from TRBV6-5 and TRBJ1-2; D possibly corresponds to TRBD1 (5 bases). Germline CDR1 and CDR2: MNHEY and SVGAGI. The CDR3 length is 13 residues. The V and J ends lost 7 bases and 7 bases respectively, with 16 bases between them. The CDR3 sequence is CASTSGGWGGYTF. As DNA, the CDR3 is TGTGCCAGCACCAGCGGGGGGTGGGGTGGCTACACCTTC.

V is TRBV27 and J is TRBJ2-3; perhaps TRBD2 as D (5 bases). V lost 3 bases to trimming and J lost 0 bases, with 7 bases between them. Germline assignment: CDR1 MNHEY and CDR2 SMNVEV (reference sequence). CDR3 size: 14 residues. This chain's CDR3 is CASSFTGSTDTQYF. CDR3 DNA: TGTGCCAGCAGTTTCACGGGGAGCACAGATACGCAGTATTTT.

The V and J genes are TRBV6-2 or TRBV6-3 and TRBJ2-7; 9 bases align to TRBD1. This CDR3 spans 14 amino acids. V lost 2 bases, J lost 5 bases, and 4 bases stayed unmatched. CDR1 and CDR2 (germline): MNHEY, SVGEGT. CDR3 loop: CASSYPGTGNEQYF. DNA for the CDR3: TGTGCCAGCAGTTACCCCGGGACAGGGAACGAGCAGTACTTC.

The chain recombines TRBV24-1 with TRBJ2-3, with 7 bases matching TRBD1. The CDR3 contains 17 residues. The germline gives CDR1 KGHDR, CDR2 SFDVKD. V shed 0 bases and J 4 bases; nucleotides not matched to a gene: 9. The CDR3 sequence: CATSDLSRKGAPDTQYF. CDR3 nucleotide sequence: TGTGCCACCAGTGATTTGAGTAGGAAGGGGGCCCCAGATACGCAGTATTTT.

The sample holds one count of this clone. The chain is built from TRBV5-1 and TRBJ1-2, with a possible D match to TRBD1 (6 bases). The germline V gene encodes CDR1 SGHRS and CDR2 YFSETQ. The CDR3 contains 14 residues. V was trimmed by 0 bases and J by 6 bases, leaving 12 bases between them. The CDR3 coding sequence is TGCGCCAGCAGCTTGGCCACAGGGATTGATGGCTACACCTTC. Translation gives CASSLATGIDGYTF.

This chain links TRBV5-6 with TRBJ2-5; 8 nucleotides align to TRBD2. The CDR3 is made up of 15 amino acids. V gave up 3 bases and J gave up 4 bases; unmatched junction bases: 8. CDR1 is SGHDT and CDR2 is YYEEEE in the germline V gene. DNA for the CDR3: TGTGCCAGCAGCTCGCCGGGACTAGGGGGAGAGACCCAGTACTTC. Its protein product is CASSSPGLGGETQYF.

The chain carries TRBV6-6 and TRBJ2-7, with 7 nucleotides matching TRBD2. CDR1 and CDR2 (germline): MNHNY, SVGAGI (reference sequence). The V and J ends lost 6 bases and 6 bases, in that order; junction bases with no gene match: 14. CDR3 length equals 15 residues. As DNA, the CDR3 is TGTGCCAGCAGCCGACTTAGGAGCGGGGACTTCGAGCAGTACTTC. It is translated as CASSRLRSGDFEQYF.

The chain recombines TRBV27 with TRBJ1-5, with D possibly matching TRBD1 (6 bases). Trimming removed 7 bases at V and 1 base at J, with 14 bases between. This CDR3 is built from 15 residues. Germline assignment: CDR1 MNHEY and CDR2 SMNVEV (reference sequence). DNA for the CDR3: TGTGCCAGCAAAGGGGGGGGTTCAAGCAATCAGCCCCAGCATTTT. It codes for CASKGGGSSNQPQHF.

In DNA form, the CDR3 reads TGTGCCAGCTCACCACTAGCAAACCAAGAGACCCAGTACTTC. The encoded protein is CASSPLANQETQYF. The chain carries TRBV18 and TRBJ2-5; no clear D. Germline assignment: CDR1 KGHSH and CDR2 LQKENI. The length of the CDR3 is 14 residues. V shed 1 base and J shed 0 bases, with 6 bases lying between them.

Of note for this clone: A clone one base away is much larger, so this may be a read error. The chain links TRBV12-3 or TRBV12-4 to TRBJ1-2, with 7 bases matching TRBD1. V gave up 4 bases and J gave up 4 bases; unmatched junction bases: 3. The CDR3 sequence is 13 residues long. The CDR3 DNA follows: TGTGCCAGCAGTTCGGACAGGCGCTATGGCTACACCTTC. This sequence encodes CASSSDRRYGYTF.

The genes are TRBV5-6 and TRBJ1-5; D possibly corresponds to TRBD1 (5 bases). Germline CDR1 SGHDT, CDR2 YYEEEE. V shed 3 bases and J shed 4 bases, with 11 bases lying between them. There are 14 residues in the CDR3. The CDR3 here is CASSSLQGNQPQHF. CDR3 sequence (DNA): TGTGCCAGCAGCTCACTCCAGGGTAATCAGCCCCAGCATTTT.

The chain employs TRBV15 and TRBJ2-7, with 10 bases aligning to TRBD1. Losses at the gene ends were 5 bases for V and 5 bases for J; bases not matched to a gene: 3. The germline V gene has CDR1 LNHNV and CDR2 YYDKDF (reference sequence). The CDR3 extends over 13 amino acids. As DNA, the CDR3 is TGTGCCACCAGCCTGGGACAGGGGCACGAGCAGTACTTC. As protein: CATSLGQGHEQYF.

The chain couples TRBV11-2 to TRBJ1-2; a weak D match, TRBD1 (6 bases). Trimming took 5 bases from V and 6 from J, leaving 19 bases between them. CDR3 length: 15 amino acids. Germline CDR1 is SGHAT and CDR2 is FQNNGV. The CDR3 spells CASSPGPRGYHGYTF. Written as DNA, the CDR3 is TGTGCCAGCAGCCCAGGACCCAGGGGCTATCATGGCTACACCTTC.

The chain links TRBV24-1 to TRBJ1-2; tentative D call: TRBD1 (5 bases). The length of the CDR3 is 14 residues. Per the germline V gene, CDR1 is KGHDR and CDR2 is SFDVKD. V lost 5 bases, J lost 5 bases, and 14 bases lay in between. This chain's CDR3 is CATSATTEFYGYTF. DNA of the CDR3: TGTGCCACCAGTGCCACGACAGAATTTTATGGCTACACCTTC.

The genes are TRBV5-1 and TRBJ1-2, with D uncertain. The germline gives CDR1 SGHRS, CDR2 YFSETQ. V lost 5 bases and J lost 0, with 8 bases in between. CDR3 size: 13 residues. The CDR3 nucleotides read TGCGCCAGCAGTACTCAATCTAACTATGGCTACACCTTC. It encodes CASSTQSNYGYTF.

The chain joins TRBV6-5 to TRBJ1-2; 10 positions match TRBD1. The CDR3 extends over 13 amino acids. The germline V gene has CDR1 MNHEY and CDR2 SVGAGI. V was clipped by 4 bases and J by 7 bases; unmatched bases: 3. CDR3 sequence: CASSWGQGSGYTF. CDR3 nucleotide sequence: TGTGCCAGCAGTTGGGGACAGGGGAGTGGCTACACCTTC.

In nucleotides, the CDR3 is TGTGCCAGCTCACCACCGCGGCAGTTTAACACCGGGGAGCTGTTTTTT. Translated, it gives CASSPPRQFNTGELFF. The chain combines TRBV18 with TRBJ2-2, with D hard to call. The V gene lost 0 bases and the J gene lost 2 bases, with 10 bases spanning the gap. The CDR3 is 16 amino acids. The germline V gene encodes CDR1 KGHSH and CDR2 LQKENI.

The rearrangement links TRBV7-9 to TRBJ2-3, with 9 bases aligning to TRBD2. From germline, CDR1 is SEHNR and CDR2 FQNEAQ (reference sequence). The CDR3 is 15 amino acids. V lost 5 bases and J lost 5; bases outside the gene matches: 8. The CDR3, as DNA: TGTGCCAGCAGCATCGCGCGGGGGGGGCAAGATACGCAGTATTTT. It yields the protein CASSIARGGQDTQYF.

This chain joins TRBV7-9 and TRBJ2-7; TRBD1 aligns across 8 bases. Per the germline V gene, CDR1 is SEHNR and CDR2 is FQNEAQ (reference sequence). V shed 0 bases, J shed 2 bases, and the junction held 3 bases outside the gene matches. This CDR3 region has 15 residues. Written as DNA, the CDR3 is TGTGCCAGCAGCTTAGCCCCGGGACAGGCCTACGAGCAGTACTTC. Protein: CASSLAPGQAYEQYF.

V usage is TRBV18 and J usage is TRBJ1-5; D unresolved. The V and J ends lost 2 bases and 7 bases respectively, with 9 bases between them. Germline loops: CDR1 KGHSH, CDR2 LQKENI. The CDR3 length is 13 residues. The CDR3 region has the DNA TGTGCCAGCTCACCAGGGGAGTACCAGCCCCAGCATTTT. Encoded protein: CASSPGEYQPQHF.

This chain links TRBV11-2 with TRBJ1-1; TRBD1 agrees at 7 bases. The length of the CDR3 is 13 residues. Germline lookup yields CDR1 SGHAT and CDR2 FQNNGV. Trimming removed 5 bases from V and 4 bases from J; junction bases left unmatched: 4. CDR3 sequence: CASSRGQSTEAFF. The CDR3 nucleotides are TGTGCCAGCAGCCGGGGACAGAGCACTGAAGCTTTCTTT. The whole variable domain, filled in from reference TRBV11-2 and TRBJ1-1, reads EAGVAQSPRYKIIEKRQSVAFWCNPISGHATLYWYQQILGQGPKLLIQFQNNGVVDDSQLPKDRFSAERLKGVDSTLKIQPAKLEDSAVYLCASSRGQSTEAFFGQGTRLTVV.

The rearrangement joins TRBV5-6 to TRBJ2-7; perhaps TRBD2 as D (5 bases). The CDR3 is 13 amino acids. V was clipped by 4 bases and J by 2 bases, with 10 bases between them. Germline-derived CDR1 and CDR2 are SGHDT and YYEEEE. In DNA form, the CDR3 reads TGTGCCAGCAGCGTCGGGGTTACCTACGAGCAGTACTTC. It encodes CASSVGVTYEQYF.

This clone was seen more than once but under ten times. The gene calls are TRBV24-1 and TRBJ1-2; TRBD1 might be the D (6 bases). CDR3 size: 13 residues. V was clipped by 9 bases and J by 5 bases, with 15 bases between them. Per the germline V gene, CDR1 is KGHDR and CDR2 is SFDVKD. CDR3 nucleotide sequence: TGTGCCACCCGTCACAGGGCAGGGTATGGCTACACCTTC. Translated, it gives CATRHRAGYGYTF.